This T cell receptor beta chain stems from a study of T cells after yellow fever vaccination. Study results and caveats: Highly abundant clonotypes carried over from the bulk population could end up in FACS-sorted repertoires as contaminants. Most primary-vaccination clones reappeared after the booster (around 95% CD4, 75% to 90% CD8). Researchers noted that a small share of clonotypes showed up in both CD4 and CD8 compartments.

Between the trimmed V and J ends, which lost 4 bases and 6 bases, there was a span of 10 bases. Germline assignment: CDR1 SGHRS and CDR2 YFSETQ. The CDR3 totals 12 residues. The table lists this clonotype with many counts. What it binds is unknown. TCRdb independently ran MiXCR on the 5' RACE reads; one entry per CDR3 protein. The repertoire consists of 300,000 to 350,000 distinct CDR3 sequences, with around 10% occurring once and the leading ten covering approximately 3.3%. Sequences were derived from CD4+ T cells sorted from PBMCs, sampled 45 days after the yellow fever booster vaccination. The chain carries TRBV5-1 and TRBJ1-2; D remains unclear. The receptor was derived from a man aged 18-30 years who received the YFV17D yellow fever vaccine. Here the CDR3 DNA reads TGCGCCAGCAGCCCTGTTGGGGATGGCTACACCTTC. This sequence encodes CASSPVGDGYTF.